This T cell receptor beta chain was recovered during a study of T cells in localized non-small cell lung cancer. The study's findings and limits: As only one tumor region underwent sequencing, heterogeneity remains possible. Uninvolved adjacent lung showed peak T cell clonality, exceeding tumor. Median roughly 57 top-100 tumor clones were shared with paired adjacent lung.

Sequenced by immunoSEQ multiplex PCR; TCRdb stores in-frame clones only, minus some. The sample contains tens of thousands of clones, around three quarters of which appear only once. CDR3 length: 14 residues. The V end was cut by 3 bases, the J end by 5 bases, with 10 bases between. Per germline, CDR1 MGHRA and CDR2 YSYEKL. This clone is labeled as medium-sized (0.01 to 0.1%). Its antigen is still unknown. This TCR came from a male donor older than 55 with stage III squamous cell lung carcinoma. This chain connects TRBV4-1 to TRBJ1-4; D possibly corresponds to TRBD1 (6 bases). Sequenced here: peripheral blood, sampled before any cancer treatment. For the CDR3, the DNA is TGCGCCAGCAGCCAGGGACACCAAAATGAAAAACTGTTTTTT. Translating gives CASSQGHQNEKLFF.